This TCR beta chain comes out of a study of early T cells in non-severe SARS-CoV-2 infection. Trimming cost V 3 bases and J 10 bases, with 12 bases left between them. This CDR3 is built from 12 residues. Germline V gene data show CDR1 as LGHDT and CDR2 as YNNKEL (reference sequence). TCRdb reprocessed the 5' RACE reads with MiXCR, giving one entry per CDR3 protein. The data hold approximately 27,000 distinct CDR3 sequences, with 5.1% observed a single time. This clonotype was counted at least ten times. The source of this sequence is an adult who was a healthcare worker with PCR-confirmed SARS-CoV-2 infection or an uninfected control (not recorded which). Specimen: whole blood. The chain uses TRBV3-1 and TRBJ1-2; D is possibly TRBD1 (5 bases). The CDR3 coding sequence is TGTGCCAGCAGCCAGGCCGGGACCGACTACACCTTC. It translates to CASSQAGTDYTF.